What follows are 30 T cell receptor beta chains derived from one specimen sequenced in a study of OX40 agonist ivuxolimab in advanced cancers. Clones were sequenced by immunoSEQ multiplex PCR, and TCRdb holds only the in-frame ones, with some missing. The table lists tens of thousands of clones, around 87% of them singletons. This material consisted of CD4+ or CD8+ T cells sorted from blood, taken in a trial of the OX40 agonist ivuxolimab. Source of these receptors: an adult with an advanced solid tumor such as melanoma, head and neck, liver or kidney cancer.

This chain links TRBV6-6 with TRBJ2-7; TRBD2 aligns across 10 bases. The CDR3 loop spans 15 amino acids. CDR1 MNHNY and CDR2 SVGAGI come from the germline V gene (reference sequence). With V trimmed by 6 bases and J by 3 bases, 8 bases remained unmatched. The CDR3 nucleotides read TGTGCCAGCAGCGGCGGGGCTAGCGGGAGCTACGAGCAGTACTTC. Translated, it gives CASSGGASGSYEQYF.

The chain combines TRBV19 with TRBJ2-1; 7 bases fit TRBD2. From germline, CDR1 is LNHDA and CDR2 SQIVND (reference sequence). J was trimmed by 6 bases and V by 3 bases; bases with no gene match: 17. This CDR3 has 18 amino acids. As DNA, the CDR3 is TGTGCCAGTAGTATGGCGGGGGAGGCTACTAGGGTAATCAATGAGCAGTTCTTC. Translated, it gives CASSMAGEATRVINEQFF.

This clone was seen only a few times. This chain connects TRBV19 to TRBJ1-6, with no clear D. V was pared by 7 bases and J by 5 bases, with 24 bases between. This CDR3 contains 18 residues. Looked up from germline, CDR1 is LNHDA and CDR2 is SQIVND (reference sequence). The CDR3: CASTDWGILEGDNSPLHF. The CDR3 DNA reads TGTGCCAGTACTGATTGGGGTATCTTAGAAGGCGATAATTCACCCCTCCACTTT.

This rearrangement joins TRBV14 to TRBJ1-6; D unclear. This CDR3 region has 14 residues. Trimming removed 3 bases from V and 7 bases from J, with 10 bases in between. In germline, CDR1 is SGHDN, CDR2 FVKESK. The CDR3 bases are TGTGCCAGCAGCCATAAGGCACTGAATTCACCCCTCCACTTT. It is translated as CASSHKALNSPLHF.

This clone is a singleton in its sample. This chain joins TRBV28 and TRBJ1-5; 8 bases map to TRBD1. Germline V CDR1 and CDR2: MDHEN, SYDVKM. Trimming cost V 4 bases and J 1 base; bases outside gene matches: 3. CDR3 length equals 15 residues. The CDR3 DNA is TGTGCCAGCAGTTCGGACAGGGTGAGCAATCAGCCCCAGCATTTT. Amino acid sequence: CASSSDRVSNQPQHF. The variable domain in full, completed from reference TRBV28 and TRBJ1-5, reads DVKVTQSSRYLVKRTGEKVFLECVQDMDHENMFWYRQDPGLGLRLIYFSYDVKMKEKGDIPEGYSVSREKKERFSLILESASTNQTSMYLCASSSDRVSNQPQHFGDGTRLSIL.

The gene calls are TRBV7-8 and TRBJ2-7; 8 bases are a match to TRBD1. CDR1 is SGHVS and CDR2 is FQNEAQ in the germline V gene. Unmatched junction bases numbered 2, after V lost 2 bases and J lost 5 bases. This CDR3 contains 13 residues. The CDR3 DNA sequence: TGTGCCAGCAGCTTAACGGACAGGGACGAGCAGTACTTC. It yields the protein CASSLTDRDEQYF.

The V gene is TRBV13, the J gene TRBJ2-4; no reliable D call. The germline gives CDR1 PRHDT, CDR2 FYEKMQ (reference sequence). This CDR3 is built from 16 residues. Trimming shortened V by 5 bases and J by 0 bases, and 14 bases separated the two germline ends. The CDR3 spells CASSPGAPGAKNIQYF. CDR3 bases: TGTGCCAGCAGCCCGGGCGCCCCGGGAGCCAAAAACATTCAGTACTTC. The full variable domain, rest sourced from reference TRBV13 and TRBJ2-4, is AAGVIQSPRHLIKEKRETATLKCYPIPRHDTVYWYQQGPGQDPQFLISFYEKMQSDKGSIPDRFSAQQFSDYHSELNMSSLELGDSALYFCASSPGAPGAKNIQYFGAGTRLSVL.

This rearrangement joins TRBV7-9 to TRBJ2-3, with D maybe TRBD1 (5 bases). The CDR3 length is 15 residues. Germline CDR1 reads SEHNR; CDR2 reads FQNEAQ (reference sequence). Trimming took 1 base from V and 7 from J, leaving 15 bases between them. The CDR3 bases are TGTGCCAGCAGCTTAGAACAGACAGTGGTGTATACGCAGTATTTT. Translated: CASSLEQTVVYTQYF.

This clone has more than one count but fewer than ten. V is TRBV2 and J is TRBJ1-5, with D possibly TRBD1 on 6 matching bases. V dropped 10 bases and J dropped 4 bases, with 14 bases sitting between them. Germline CDR1 SNHLY, CDR2 FYNNEI. This CDR3 spans 13 amino acids. DNA of the CDR3: TGTGCCATCCCCTGGACAGTTAATCAGCCCCAGCATTTT. It is translated as CAIPWTVNQPQHF. Full variable domain (outside the CDR3, taken from reference TRBV2 and TRBJ1-5): EPEVTQTPSHQVTQMGQEVILRCVPISNHLYFYWYRQILGQKVEFLVSFYNNEISEKSEIFDDQFSVERPDGSNFTLKIRSTKLEDSAMYFCAIPWTVNQPQHFGDGTRLSIL.

This rearrangement joins TRBV6-1 to TRBJ2-5; the match to TRBD1 covers 8 bases. V dropped 2 bases and J dropped 5; count of bases not matched to a gene: 13. This CDR3 spans 17 amino acids. Germline CDR1 and CDR2: MNHNS and SASEGT. CDR3 residues: CASSELPLRGRRETQYF. The CDR3 DNA reads as TGTGCCAGCAGTGAATTACCCCTCAGGGGGCGCAGGGAGACCCAGTACTTC.

The chain uses TRBV5-4 and TRBJ1-2; D possibly corresponds to TRBD1 (6 bases). V gave up 0 bases and J gave up 6 bases, with 9 bases separating them. CDR3 length: 13 amino acids. Germline lookup yields CDR1 SGHNT and CDR2 YYREEE (reference sequence). CDR3 loop: CASSLEGVNGYTF. The CDR3 nucleotides are TGTGCCAGCAGCTTGGAGGGGGTCAATGGCTACACCTTC.

This sequence joins TRBV14 and TRBJ2-2, with 10 bases identical to TRBD2. From germline, CDR1 is SGHDN and CDR2 FVKESK. The CDR3 contains 20 residues. Trimming took 4 bases from V and 5 from J; bases not matched to a gene: 19. This CDR3 reads CASSLPDKGLAFRGTGELFF. CDR3 in DNA: TGTGCCAGCAGCCTCCCAGACAAGGGACTAGCGTTTCGAGGGACCGGGGAGCTGTTTTTT.

This clone has a handful of counts. The chain carries TRBV6-6 and TRBJ2-7; the D gene is possibly TRBD1 (7 bases). This CDR3 comprises 13 residues. Germline CDR1 reads MNHNY; CDR2 reads SVGAGI (reference sequence). V lost 6 bases to trimming and J lost 5 bases, with 14 bases between them. The CDR3 nucleotides are TGTGCCAGCAGGCTTCAGGGGGAGGACGAGCAGTACTTC. It translates to CASRLQGEDEQYF.

This CDR3 is CASREISGAKNIQYF. CDR3 DNA: TGTGCCAGCAGGGAGATCAGCGGGGCCAAAAACATTCAGTACTTC. V and J are TRBV6-5 and TRBJ2-4; D may be TRBD2 (6 bases). The V and J ends lost 6 bases and 1 base respectively, with 13 bases between them. CDR3 size: 15 residues. Germline assignment: CDR1 MNHEY and CDR2 SVGAGI.

The chain is built from TRBV7-9 and TRBJ2-7, with 7 positions matching TRBD1. After removal of 5 bases from V and 3 bases from J, the junction contained 7 bases not matched to a gene. The germline CDR1 and CDR2 sequences are SEHNR and FQNEAQ (reference sequence). The CDR3 runs to 14 residues. Here the CDR3 reads CASSLRQGGYEQYF. CDR3 DNA: TGTGCCAGCAGCCTTCGACAGGGTGGCTACGAGCAGTACTTC.

In this sample, this clone turned up once. The chain uses TRBV28 and TRBJ2-7; no reliable D call. V was shortened by 7 bases and J by 3 bases, with 10 bases between the two germline ends. The CDR3 contains 12 residues. Germline-derived CDR1 and CDR2 are MDHEN and SYDVKM. The CDR3 nucleotides read TGTGCCAGCAACATTAGGGACTACGAGCAGTACTTC. The encoded protein is CASNIRDYEQYF.

This chain joins TRBV6-1 and TRBJ2-5; TRBD1 aligns across 9 bases. Germline V gene lookup returns CDR1 MNHNS and CDR2 SASEGT. The junction had 3 bases not matched to a gene; V was cut back by 5 bases and J by 5 bases. CDR3 length: 13 amino acids. The CDR3 sequence: CASSTDRGETQYF. DNA of the CDR3: TGTGCCAGCAGTACCGACAGGGGGGAGACCCAGTACTTC.

Of note for this clone: Other DNA sequences of this sample code for an identical CDR3. This chain connects TRBV18 to TRBJ1-1; D possibly corresponds to TRBD1 (6 bases). The CDR3 length is 14 residues. V shed 2 bases and J shed 2 bases, with 9 bases lying between them. Germline values: CDR1 KGHSH, CDR2 LQKENI. The CDR3 region has the DNA TGTGCCAGCTCACCATCGGGGGGCAACACTGAAGCTTTCTTT. Its translation: CASSPSGGNTEAFF.

This sequence joins TRBV29-1 and TRBJ1-2; D perhaps matches TRBD1 (5 bases). The germline V gene encodes CDR1 SQVTM and CDR2 ANQGSEA. V was pared by 2 bases and J by 6 bases, with 10 bases between. The CDR3 has 12 amino acids. CDR3 sequence reads: CSVERGPNGYTF. CDR3 sequence (DNA): TGCAGCGTTGAAAGGGGACCCAATGGCTACACCTTC.

The CDR3 spells CASSLGRLDGYTF. The DNA of the CDR3 is TGTGCCAGCAGCTTAGGCAGGTTGGATGGCTACACCTTC. The rearrangement uses TRBV7-2 and TRBJ1-2; D gene uncertain. The ends were cut back, 1 base at V and 6 bases at J, with 9 bases in the middle. The CDR3 extends over 13 amino acids. The germline V gene has CDR1 SGHTA and CDR2 FQGNSA.

This clone was seen only once. The chain employs TRBV9 and TRBJ1-2, with D possibly matching TRBD1 (6 bases). In germline, CDR1 is SGDLS, CDR2 YYNGEE. Trimming stripped 4 bases from V and 2 bases from J, with 9 bases between. The CDR3 is made up of 13 amino acids. The CDR3: CASSFQGNYGYTF. The CDR3 DNA reads as TGTGCCAGCAGCTTCCAGGGGAACTATGGCTACACCTTC.

The chain is built from TRBV2 and TRBJ2-7, with 8 nucleotides matching TRBD1. The CDR3 covers 15 residues. Trimming removed 3 bases from V and 3 bases from J; junction bases left unmatched: 7. The V gene's germline CDR1 is SNHLY and CDR2 FYNNEI. The DNA for the CDR3 is TGTGCCAGCAGTGAGAGGACAGGGAGAAACTACGAGCAGTACTTC. Amino acid sequence: CASSERTGRNYEQYF.

The chain's CDR3 is CASTLAGPHNEQFF. Here the CDR3 DNA reads TGTGCCAGTACCCTAGCAGGGCCTCACAATGAGCAGTTCTTC. The chain links TRBV2 to TRBJ2-1, with D tentatively TRBD1 or TRBD2 (5 bases each). The CDR3 extends over 14 amino acids. CDR1 is SNHLY and CDR2 is FYNNEI in the germline V gene. V gave up 9 bases and J gave up 5 bases, with 17 bases separating them.

The rearrangement links TRBV6-1 to TRBJ2-5; no clear D. Trimming shortened V by 9 bases and J by 10 bases, and 18 bases separated the two germline ends. This CDR3 contains 12 residues. Germline lookup yields CDR1 MNHNS and CDR2 SASEGT. CDR3 nucleotides: TGTGCCAGTGGACCAACCGTCCTTCTCCAGTACTTC. The encoded protein is CASGPTVLLQYF.

This sequence joins TRBV6-5 and TRBJ1-2; D perhaps matches TRBD1 (5 bases). Germline V gene lookup returns CDR1 MNHEY and CDR2 SVGAGI. CDR3 length: 15 amino acids. Deletions cut 10 bases from V and 4 bases from J, with 22 bases between. CDR3 region: CATSGPVPSGYGYTF. The CDR3 DNA reads TGTGCCACCTCGGGGCCTGTCCCATCGGGCTATGGCTACACCTTC.

The V and J genes are TRBV10-3 and TRBJ2-3, with TRBD2 matching over 7 bases. J lost 0 bases, V lost 7 bases, and 7 bases had no gene match. The CDR3 sequence is 15 residues long. The V gene's germline CDR1 is ENHRY and CDR2 SYGVKD. CDR3 sequence (DNA): TGTGCCATCAAGGTCCAGCGGGGAAGCACAGATACGCAGTATTTT. Amino acids: CAIKVQRGSTDTQYF.

The rearrangement uses TRBV10-3 and TRBJ1-5; tentative D call: TRBD1 (5 bases). Trimming removed 4 bases at V and 4 bases at J, with 11 bases between. The CDR3 loop spans 14 amino acids. Germline V lookup: CDR1 ENHRY, CDR2 SYGVKD. The CDR3 loop reads CAISGQGGNQPQHF. The CDR3 DNA reads as TGTGCCATCAGTGGGCAGGGAGGTAATCAGCCCCAGCATTTT.

This clone has only one observation. This chain connects TRBV9 to TRBJ1-1, with unresolved D. V was pared by 0 bases and J by 0 bases, with 9 bases between. The CDR3 is made up of 15 amino acids. The germline V gene encodes CDR1 SGDLS and CDR2 YYNGEE. CDR3 region: CASSVDVILNTEAFF. The CDR3 nucleotides are TGTGCCAGCAGCGTAGATGTAATTTTGAACACTGAAGCTTTCTTT.

This clone was counted a single time. The chain is built from TRBV9 and TRBJ2-3, with 11 positions matching TRBD1. J lost 5 bases, V lost 2 bases, and 13 bases had no gene match. Per germline, CDR1 SGDLS and CDR2 YYNGEE. There are 18 residues in the CDR3. In nucleotides, the CDR3 is TGTGCCAGCAGCGTTACTTCAGGGACAGGGGGATGGATAGATACGCAGTATTTT. The encoded protein is CASSVTSGTGGWIDTQYF.

CDR3 region: CASSSRQGATKNIQYF. The DNA of the CDR3 is TGTGCCAGCAGTTCCAGACAGGGGGCTACCAAAAACATTCAGTACTTC. The rearrangement joins TRBV27 to TRBJ2-4, with TRBD1 matching over 10 bases. CDR1 is MNHEY, CDR2 SMNVEV, per germline (reference sequence). This CDR3 is 16 amino acids long. The V segment lost 4 bases and the J segment 2 bases; nucleotides outside the gene matches: 5.